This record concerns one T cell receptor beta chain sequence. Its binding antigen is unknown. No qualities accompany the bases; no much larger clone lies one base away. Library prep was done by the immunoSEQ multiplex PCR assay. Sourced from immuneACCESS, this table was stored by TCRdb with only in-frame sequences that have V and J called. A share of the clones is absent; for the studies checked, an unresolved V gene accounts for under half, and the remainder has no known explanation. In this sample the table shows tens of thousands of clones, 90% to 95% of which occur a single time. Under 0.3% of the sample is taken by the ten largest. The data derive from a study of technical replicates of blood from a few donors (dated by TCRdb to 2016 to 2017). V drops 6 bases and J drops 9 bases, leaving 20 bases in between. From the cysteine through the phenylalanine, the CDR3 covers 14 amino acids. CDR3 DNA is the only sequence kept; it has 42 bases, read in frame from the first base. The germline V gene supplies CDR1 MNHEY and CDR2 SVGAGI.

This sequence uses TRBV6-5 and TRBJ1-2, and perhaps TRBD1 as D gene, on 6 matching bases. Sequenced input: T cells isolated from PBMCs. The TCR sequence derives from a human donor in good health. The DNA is TGTGCCAGCAGACTTAAGGGGGGGTCGGGTCGCTACACCTTC. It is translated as CASRLKGGSGRYTF.